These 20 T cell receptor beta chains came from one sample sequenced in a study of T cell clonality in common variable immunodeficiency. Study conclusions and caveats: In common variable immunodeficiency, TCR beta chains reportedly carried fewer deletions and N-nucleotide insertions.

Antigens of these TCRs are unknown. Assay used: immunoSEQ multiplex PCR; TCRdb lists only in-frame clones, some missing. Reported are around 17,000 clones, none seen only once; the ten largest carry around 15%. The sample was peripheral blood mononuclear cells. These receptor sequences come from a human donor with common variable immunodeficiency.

The CDR3 bases that were read are TGTGCCAGCAAAAAAGGGACAGCTGGAAACACC. Protein: CASKKGTAGNT. From start to end, the CDR3 is CASKKGTAGNTIYF. The J gene is TRBJ1-3, the V gene TRBV7-2, with 7 bases that match TRBD1. The read ends 3 residues before the CDR3 terminus; that terminus is restored from the germline J gene. The V gene's germline CDR1 is SGHTA and CDR2 FQGNSA. The CDR3 is made up of 14 amino acids. After removal of 7 bases from V and 2 bases from J, the junction contained 5 bases not matched to a gene.

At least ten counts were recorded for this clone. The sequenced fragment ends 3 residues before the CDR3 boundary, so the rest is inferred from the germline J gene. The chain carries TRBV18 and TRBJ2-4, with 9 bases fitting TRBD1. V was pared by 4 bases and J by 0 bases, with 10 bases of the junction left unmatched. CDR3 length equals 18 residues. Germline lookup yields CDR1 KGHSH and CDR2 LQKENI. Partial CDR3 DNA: TGTGCCAGCTCACACGACAGGGGGAGTGGACTAGCCAAAAACATT. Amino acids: CASSHDRGSGLAKNI. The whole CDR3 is CASSHDRGSGLAKNIQYF.

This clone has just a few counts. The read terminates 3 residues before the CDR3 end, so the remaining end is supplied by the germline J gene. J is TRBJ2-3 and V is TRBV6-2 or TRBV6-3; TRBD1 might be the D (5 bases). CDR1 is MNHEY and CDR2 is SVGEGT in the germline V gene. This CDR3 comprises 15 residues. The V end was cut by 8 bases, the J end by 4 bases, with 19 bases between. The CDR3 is CASCFSGALADTQYF. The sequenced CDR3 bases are TGTGCCAGCTGCTTTAGTGGGGCCCTCGCAGATACG.

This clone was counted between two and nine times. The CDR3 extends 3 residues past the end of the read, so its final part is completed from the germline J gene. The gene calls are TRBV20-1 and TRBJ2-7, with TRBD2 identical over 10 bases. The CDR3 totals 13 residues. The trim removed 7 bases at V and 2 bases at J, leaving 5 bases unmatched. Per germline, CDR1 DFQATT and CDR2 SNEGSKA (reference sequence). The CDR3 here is CSGGLAPTYEQYF. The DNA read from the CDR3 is TGCAGTGGGGGACTAGCGCCGACCTACGAG.

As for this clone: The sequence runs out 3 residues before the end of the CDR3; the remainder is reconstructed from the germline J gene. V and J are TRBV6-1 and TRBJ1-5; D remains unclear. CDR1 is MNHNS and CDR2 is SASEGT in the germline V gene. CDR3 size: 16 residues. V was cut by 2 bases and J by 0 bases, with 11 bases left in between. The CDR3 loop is CASSEFRGYSNQPQHF. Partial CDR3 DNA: TGTGCCAGCAGTGAATTCCGGGGATATAGCAATCAGCCC.

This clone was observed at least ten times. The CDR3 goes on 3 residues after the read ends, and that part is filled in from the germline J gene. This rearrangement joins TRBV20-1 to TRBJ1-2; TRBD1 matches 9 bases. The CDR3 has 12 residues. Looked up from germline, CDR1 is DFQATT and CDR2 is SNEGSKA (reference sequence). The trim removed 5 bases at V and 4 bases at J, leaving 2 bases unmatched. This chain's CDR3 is CSAGQGRYGYTF. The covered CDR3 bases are TGCAGTGCTGGACAGGGGCGCTATGGC.

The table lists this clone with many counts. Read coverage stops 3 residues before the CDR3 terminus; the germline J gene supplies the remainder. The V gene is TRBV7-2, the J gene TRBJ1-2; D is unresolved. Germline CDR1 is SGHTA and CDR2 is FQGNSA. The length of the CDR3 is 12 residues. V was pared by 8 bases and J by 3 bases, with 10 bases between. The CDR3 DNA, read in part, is TGTGCCAGCGGCGGCGCCCACTATGGC. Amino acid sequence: CASGGAHYG. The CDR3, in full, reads CASGGAHYGYTF.

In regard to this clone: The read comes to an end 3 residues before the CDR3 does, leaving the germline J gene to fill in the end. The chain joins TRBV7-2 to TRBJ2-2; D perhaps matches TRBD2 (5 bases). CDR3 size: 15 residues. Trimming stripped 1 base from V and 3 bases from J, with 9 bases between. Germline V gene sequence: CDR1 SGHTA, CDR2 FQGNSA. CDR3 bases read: TGTGCCAGCAGCTTAGGTCCAGCGGACACCGGGGAG. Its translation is CASSLGPADTGE. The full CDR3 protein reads CASSLGPADTGELFF.

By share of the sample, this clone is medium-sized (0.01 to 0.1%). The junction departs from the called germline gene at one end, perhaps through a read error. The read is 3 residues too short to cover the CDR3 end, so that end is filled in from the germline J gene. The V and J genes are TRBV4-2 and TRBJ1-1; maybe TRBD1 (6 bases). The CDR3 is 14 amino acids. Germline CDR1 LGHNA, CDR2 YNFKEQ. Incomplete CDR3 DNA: TGCGCCAGCAGGCTCAGGGGAGGGATCACTGAA. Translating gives CASRLRGGITE. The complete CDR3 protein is CASRLRGGITEAFF.

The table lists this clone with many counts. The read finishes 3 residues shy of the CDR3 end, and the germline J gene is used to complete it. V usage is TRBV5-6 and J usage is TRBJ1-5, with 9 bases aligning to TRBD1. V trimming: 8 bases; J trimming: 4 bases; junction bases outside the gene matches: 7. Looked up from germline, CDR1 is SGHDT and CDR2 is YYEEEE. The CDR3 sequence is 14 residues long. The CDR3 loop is CASQRTGVNQPQHF. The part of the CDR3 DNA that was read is TGTGCCAGTCAGCGGACAGGGGTAAATCAGCCC.

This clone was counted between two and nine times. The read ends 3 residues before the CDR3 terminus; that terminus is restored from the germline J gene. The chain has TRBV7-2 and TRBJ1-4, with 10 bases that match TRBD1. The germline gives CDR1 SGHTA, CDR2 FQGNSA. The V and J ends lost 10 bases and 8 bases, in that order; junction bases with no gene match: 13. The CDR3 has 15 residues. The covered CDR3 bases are TGTGCCACCCGGACAGGGGGAAGGGGGTGGGAAAAA. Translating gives CATRTGGRGWEK. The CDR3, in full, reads CATRTGGRGWEKLFF.

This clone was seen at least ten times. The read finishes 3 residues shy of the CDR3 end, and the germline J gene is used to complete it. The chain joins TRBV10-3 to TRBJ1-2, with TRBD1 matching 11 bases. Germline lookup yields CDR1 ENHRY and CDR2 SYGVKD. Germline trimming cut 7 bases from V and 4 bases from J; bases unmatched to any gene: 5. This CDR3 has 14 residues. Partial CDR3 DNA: TGTGCCATCACCTCGGACAGGGGGCCCTATGGC. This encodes CAITSDRGPYG. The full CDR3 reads CAITSDRGPYGYTF.

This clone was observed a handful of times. The sequenced CDR3 bases are TGTGCCAGCAGCTTAGGAGGTTACAATCAGCCC. Translation gives CASSLGGYNQP. The CDR3 reads in full as CASSLGGYNQPQHF. V is TRBV7-9 and J is TRBJ1-5; no reliable D call. Read coverage stops 3 residues before the CDR3 terminus; the germline J gene supplies the remainder. Deletions cut 1 base from V and 3 bases from J, with 7 bases between. The CDR3 contains 14 residues. CDR1 is SEHNR and CDR2 is FQNEAQ in the germline V gene (reference sequence).

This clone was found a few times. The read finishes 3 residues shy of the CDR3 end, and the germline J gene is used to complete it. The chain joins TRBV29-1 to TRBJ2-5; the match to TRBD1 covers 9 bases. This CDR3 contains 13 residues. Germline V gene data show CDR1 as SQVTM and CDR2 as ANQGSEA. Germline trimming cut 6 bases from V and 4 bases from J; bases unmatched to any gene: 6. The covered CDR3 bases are TGCAGCGTACGGGACAGGGCGAGAGAGACC. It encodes CSVRDRARET. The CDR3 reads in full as CSVRDRARETQYF.

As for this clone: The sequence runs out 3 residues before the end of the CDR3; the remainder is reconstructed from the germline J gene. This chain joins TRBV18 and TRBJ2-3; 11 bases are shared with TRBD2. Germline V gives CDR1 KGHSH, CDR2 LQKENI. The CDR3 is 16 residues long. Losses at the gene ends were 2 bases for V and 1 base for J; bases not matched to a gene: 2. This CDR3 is CASSPTSGGGTDTQYF. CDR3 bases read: TGTGCCAGCTCACCAACTAGCGGGGGCGGCACAGATACG.

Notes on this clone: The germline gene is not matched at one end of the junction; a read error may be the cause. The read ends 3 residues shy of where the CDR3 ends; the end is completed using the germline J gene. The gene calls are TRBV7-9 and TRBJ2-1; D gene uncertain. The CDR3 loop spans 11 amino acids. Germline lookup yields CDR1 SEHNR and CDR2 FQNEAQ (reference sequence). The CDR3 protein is CSSSQNNEQFF. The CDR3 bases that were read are TGTTCCAGCAGCCAAAACAATGAG.

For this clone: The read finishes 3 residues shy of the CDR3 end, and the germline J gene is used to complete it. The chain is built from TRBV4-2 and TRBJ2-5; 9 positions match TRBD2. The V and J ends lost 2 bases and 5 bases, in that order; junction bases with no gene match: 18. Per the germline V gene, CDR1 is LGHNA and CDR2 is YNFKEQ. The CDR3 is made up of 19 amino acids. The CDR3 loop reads CASSQTLGGGGAWVETQYF. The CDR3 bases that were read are TGTGCCAGCAGCCAAACACTAGGGGGCGGGGGGGCCTGGGTGGAGACC.

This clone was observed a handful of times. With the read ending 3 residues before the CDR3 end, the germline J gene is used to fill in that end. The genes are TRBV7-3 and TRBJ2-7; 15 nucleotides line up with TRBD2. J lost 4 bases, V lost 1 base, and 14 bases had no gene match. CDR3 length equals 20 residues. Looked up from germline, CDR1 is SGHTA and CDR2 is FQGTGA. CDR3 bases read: TGTGCCAGCAGCTTAAGGGGGACTCCGGGACTAGCGGGAGGCAATTACGAG. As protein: CASSLRGTPGLAGGNYE. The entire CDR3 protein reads CASSLRGTPGLAGGNYEQYF. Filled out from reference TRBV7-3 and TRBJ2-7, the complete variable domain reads GAGVSQTPSNKVTEKGKYVELRCDPISGHTALYWYRQSLGQGPEFLIYFQGTGAADDSGLPNDRFFAVRPEGSVSTLKIQRTERGDSAVYLCASSLRGTPGLAGGNYEQYFGPGTRLTVT.

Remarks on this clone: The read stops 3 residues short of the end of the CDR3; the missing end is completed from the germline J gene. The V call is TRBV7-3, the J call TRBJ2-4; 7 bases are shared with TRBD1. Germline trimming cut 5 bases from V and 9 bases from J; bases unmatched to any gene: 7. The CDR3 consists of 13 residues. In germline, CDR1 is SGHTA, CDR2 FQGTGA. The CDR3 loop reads CASSPDRWGIQYF. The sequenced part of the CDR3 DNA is TGTGCCAGCAGCCCGGACAGGTGGGGCATT.

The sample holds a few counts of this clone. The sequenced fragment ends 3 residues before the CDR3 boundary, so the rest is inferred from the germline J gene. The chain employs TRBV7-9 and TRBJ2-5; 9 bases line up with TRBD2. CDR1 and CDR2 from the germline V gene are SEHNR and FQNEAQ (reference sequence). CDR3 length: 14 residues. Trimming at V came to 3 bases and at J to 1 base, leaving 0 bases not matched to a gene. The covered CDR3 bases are TGTGCCAGCAGCTTGACTAGCGGCCAAGAGACC. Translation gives CASSLTSGQET. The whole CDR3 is CASSLTSGQETQYF.